The table lists the clone carrying this T cell receptor beta chain with a count of one. As yet, its antigen is unknown. The data were taken from a study of T cell responses to AZD1222 COVID-19 vaccine. Broader study findings: Increases in Spike-specific TCR breadth and depth were seen after two AZD1222 doses. Close to half of all spike-specific TCRs reportedly target regions of the variants that are unmutated.

Here immunoSEQ multiplex PCR was the method, and the copy in TCRdb shows in-frame clones only, minus some. The sample records around 110,000 clones, approximately 90% being singletons. The CDR3 contains 13 residues. From germline, CDR1 is MNHEY and CDR2 SMNVEV (reference sequence). Trimming took off 5 bases at V and 4 bases at J, with 11 bases between the two ends. This chain links TRBV27 with TRBJ1-2; no clear D gene. This specimen was peripheral blood, taken 28 days after the second AZD1222 dose. This clonotype originated in an adult who received the AZD1222 COVID-19 vaccine. Here the CDR3 DNA reads TGTGCCAGCAGTCCCCTCGGACCCTATGGCTACACCTTC. Translation: CASSPLGPYGYTF.